The 32 T cell receptor beta chains below all came from one sample that was sequenced in a study of graft-versus-host responses after intestinal transplantation. Repertoires were generated with immunoSEQ multiplex PCR, while TCRdb's copy carries only in-frame clones and drops some. The data show more than 20,000 clones, 89% seen once. The sample in question was PBMCs, obtained just over 64 days after intestinal transplantation. All receptors derive from a human patient who received an intestinal transplant, so some T cells may come from the graft donor.

This sequence joins TRBV27 and TRBJ2-7, with 7 bases matching TRBD1. V shed 5 bases and J 1 base; nucleotides not matched to a gene: 8. The CDR3 is made up of 15 amino acids. The germline V gene encodes CDR1 MNHEY and CDR2 SMNVEV (reference sequence). The CDR3 nucleotides are TGTGCCAGCAGTCAACAACAGGGGATGTCCTACGAGCAGTACTTC. It is translated as CASSQQQGMSYEQYF.

The chain is built from TRBV27 and TRBJ2-7; D is perhaps TRBD2 (5 bases). The V end lost 0 bases, the J end lost 4 bases, and 13 bases lay between the germline ends. The CDR3 runs to 15 residues. Germline V lookup: CDR1 MNHEY, CDR2 SMNVEV (reference sequence). The CDR3 DNA reads TGTGCCAGCAGTTTATCCCCCAACTCGGGGTACGAGCAGTACTTC. Translation: CASSLSPNSGYEQYF.

This chain uses TRBV5-6 with TRBJ2-1; 12 bases map to TRBD2. J lost 5 bases, V lost 4 bases, and 10 bases had no gene match. The CDR3 is made up of 17 amino acids. Germline CDR1 SGHDT, CDR2 YYEEEE. The CDR3: CASSPVLTSGGNNEQFF. In DNA, the CDR3 is TGTGCCAGCAGCCCGGTTCTCACTAGCGGGGGGAACAATGAGCAGTTCTTC.

The chain carries TRBV5-1 and TRBJ2-1; possible D gene TRBD1, 5 bases. The CDR3 has 15 amino acids. The V end was cut by 2 bases, the J end by 0 bases, with 9 bases between. Germline V gene sequence: CDR1 SGHRS, CDR2 YFSETQ. The CDR3 nucleotides read TGCGCCAGCAGCTTTGACAGAGACTCCTACAATGAGCAGTTCTTC. Encoded protein: CASSFDRDSYNEQFF.

CDR3 DNA: TGTGCCAGCATTACTCATCATCCACACCAAAGTCGGGCCAACGTCCTGACTTTC. Its translation: CASITHHPHQSRANVLTF. J is TRBJ2-6 and V is TRBV5-8; D gene uncertain. In germline, CDR1 is SGHTS, CDR2 YDEGEE. Trimming left V 6 bases short and J 5 bases short, with 24 bases between. The CDR3 is made up of 18 amino acids.

This chain joins TRBV11-2 and TRBJ2-7; no firm D call. The CDR3 sequence is 16 residues long. CDR1 SGHAT and CDR2 FQNNGV come from the germline V gene. Trimming took off 1 base at V and 0 bases at J, with 13 bases between the two ends. The CDR3 spells CASSLGPDTSSYEQYF. The CDR3 nucleotides read TGTGCCAGCAGCTTAGGGCCAGACACGAGCTCCTACGAGCAGTACTTC.

The V gene is TRBV14, the J gene TRBJ1-1, with 7 bases identical to TRBD1. Germline CDR1 is SGHDN and CDR2 is FVKESK. The V gene end was trimmed by 3 bases and the J gene end by 0 bases; junction bases not matched to a gene: 7. This CDR3 comprises 16 residues. CDR3 amino acids: CASSQGQSYMNTEAFF. The CDR3 region has the DNA TGTGCCAGCAGCCAGGGACAGTCTTACATGAACACTGAAGCTTTCTTT.

The V call is TRBV4-1, the J call TRBJ2-6; 9 bases fit TRBD1. Germline assignment: CDR1 MGHRA and CDR2 YSYEKL. V lost 5 bases to trimming and J lost 0 bases; unmatched junction nucleotides: 11. CDR3 length: 19 residues. The CDR3, as DNA: TGCGCCAGCAGCTCCCGCGGAACAGGGGGCCCCTCTGGGGCCAACGTCCTGACTTTC. Protein product: CASSSRGTGGPSGANVLTF.

This rearrangement joins TRBV7-9 to TRBJ1-3, with D tentatively TRBD1 (5 bases). The CDR3 extends over 14 amino acids. V was cut by 1 base and J by 6 bases, with 10 bases left in between. Germline values: CDR1 SEHNR, CDR2 FQNEAQ (reference sequence). The DNA of the CDR3 is TGTGCCAGCAGCTTAGATGGAGGGGTAAACACCATATATTTT. This translates into CASSLDGGVNTIYF.

The genes are TRBV10-1 and TRBJ2-1; TRBD2 aligns across 9 bases. CDR3 length: 15 amino acids. V shed 3 bases, J shed 4 bases, and the junction held 4 bases outside the gene matches. The V gene's germline CDR1 is WNHNN and CDR2 SYGVQD (reference sequence). CDR3 loop: CASSDSLAGYNEQFF. The CDR3 DNA sequence: TGCGCCAGCAGTGATTCTCTAGCGGGGTACAATGAGCAGTTCTTC.

V usage is TRBV10-3 and J usage is TRBJ2-1, with a possible D match to TRBD1 (5 bases). The V end was cut by 10 bases, the J end by 4 bases, with 11 bases between. Germline-derived CDR1 and CDR2 are ENHRY and SYGVKD. The CDR3 runs to 12 residues. DNA for the CDR3: TGTGCCACCTCTGACAGTTACAATGAGCAGTTCTTC. Protein product: CATSDSYNEQFF.

The chain is built from TRBV29-1 and TRBJ1-6, with 8 bases aligning to TRBD1. The CDR3 contains 13 residues. After removal of 5 bases from V and 7 bases from J, the junction contained 4 bases not matched to a gene. CDR1 SQVTM and CDR2 ANQGSEA come from the germline V gene. The CDR3 region has the DNA TGCAGCGTTCGACAGGGGCCAAATTCACCCCTCCACTTT. Translating it yields CSVRQGPNSPLHF.

In regard to this clone: The junction and the germline gene differ at one end; a read error may be behind it. The chain links TRBV30 to TRBJ2-1, with a weak D call TRBD2 (5 bases). This CDR3 is built from 13 residues. Germline CDR1 and CDR2: GTSNPN and SVGIG (reference sequence). The DNA for the CDR3 is TGTGCCTGGAGTGTACTAGGGTACAGTGAGCAGTTCTTC. Protein product: CAWSVLGYSEQFF.

V and J are TRBV14 and TRBJ2-2; 9 nucleotides match TRBD1. The CDR3 is made up of 16 amino acids. Germline CDR1 SGHDN, CDR2 FVKESK. V shed 4 bases and J 0 bases; nucleotides not matched to a gene: 3. CDR3 sequence: CASSRRDRANTGELFF. The DNA for the CDR3 is TGTGCCAGCAGCCGCCGGGACAGGGCGAACACCGGGGAGCTGTTTTTT.

The chain has TRBV27 and TRBJ1-2; D is ambiguous. The germline V gene encodes CDR1 MNHEY and CDR2 SMNVEV (reference sequence). Between the trimmed V and J ends, which lost 5 bases and 1 base, there was a span of 14 bases. The CDR3 spans 15 residues. In DNA form, the CDR3 reads TGTGCCAGCAGTGCCGGACGGTCACTTAACTATGGCTACACCTTC. Its protein is CASSAGRSLNYGYTF.

This sequence joins TRBV7-9 and TRBJ2-3; possibly TRBD1 for D (6 bases). V was cut by 2 bases and J by 2 bases, with 8 bases left in between. The germline CDR1 and CDR2 sequences are SEHNR and FQNEAQ (reference sequence). The CDR3 runs to 14 residues. The CDR3 spells CASSLRTDTDTQYF. DNA of the CDR3: TGTGCCAGCAGCTTAAGGACAGACACAGATACGCAGTATTTT.

This rearrangement joins TRBV7-9 to TRBJ2-5; TRBD1 agrees at 8 bases. The J call could be wrong; TRBJ2-7 is a better fit for the DNA end. Per germline, CDR1 SEHNR and CDR2 FQNEAQ (reference sequence). The CDR3 has 14 residues. DNA of the CDR3: TGTGCCAGCAGCACGGGACAGGTGCACTACGAGCAGTACTTC. Translation gives CASSTGQVHYEQYF.

The chain couples TRBV29-1 to TRBJ1-1, with D maybe TRBD1 (5 bases). Trimming shortened V by 2 bases and J by 1 base, and 5 bases separated the two germline ends. This CDR3 contains 12 residues. CDR1 and CDR2 from the germline V gene are SQVTM and ANQGSEA. The CDR3 spells CSVERGNTEAFF. CDR3 in DNA: TGCAGCGTTGAAAGGGGGAACACTGAAGCTTTCTTT.

This clone has a handful of counts. The V and J genes are TRBV6-5 and TRBJ1-2, with D possibly matching TRBD1 (6 bases). The CDR3 is 14 amino acids. Germline V lookup: CDR1 MNHEY, CDR2 SVGAGI. The germline V and J ends were trimmed by 6 bases and 11 bases, with 22 bases remaining between them. CDR3 region: CASRRMDSSSEYTF. CDR3 nucleotides: TGTGCCAGCAGGAGGATGGACAGTTCCTCGGAGTACACCTTC.

V usage is TRBV27 and J usage is TRBJ1-1; the D is unclear. The length of the CDR3 is 12 residues. V was shortened by 5 bases and J by 8 bases, with 12 bases between the two germline ends. The V gene's germline CDR1 is MNHEY and CDR2 SMNVEV (reference sequence). The CDR3 region is CASSPTFGEAFF. CDR3 in DNA: TGTGCCAGCAGTCCCACCTTTGGGGAAGCTTTCTTT.

This sequence joins TRBV7-6 and TRBJ2-3; TRBD2 matches 9 bases. This CDR3 region has 15 residues. With V trimmed by 3 bases and J by 4 bases, 5 bases remained unmatched. Per germline, CDR1 SGHVS and CDR2 FNYEAQ. The CDR3 DNA sequence: TGTGCCAGCAGCTTGGTGCGGGGGGGTTCAGATACGCAGTATTTT. Encoded protein: CASSLVRGGSDTQYF.

The chain has TRBV13 and TRBJ2-7; 10 nucleotides match TRBD2. Trimming at V came to 5 bases and at J to 2 bases, leaving 3 bases not matched to a gene. CDR3 length: 14 amino acids. Per germline, CDR1 PRHDT and CDR2 FYEKMQ (reference sequence). CDR3 bases: TGTGCCAGCAGCACCGGACTAGCGGCCTACGAGCAGTACTTC. Its translation is CASSTGLAAYEQYF.

The V gene is TRBV10-2, the J gene TRBJ1-1; the match to TRBD1 covers 8 bases. Unmatched junction bases numbered 17, after V lost 8 bases and J lost 3 bases. The V gene's germline CDR1 is WSHSY and CDR2 SAAADI. The CDR3 contains 17 residues. CDR3 DNA sequence: TGCGCCAGCGGAGGGGTCTTGGACAGGGCCGGTGACACTGAAGCTTTCTTT. It yields the protein CASGGVLDRAGDTEAFF.

The CDR3 loop is CASSGEQGAIGEQYF. CDR3 in DNA: TGTGCCAGTAGTGGAGAACAGGGGGCAATCGGCGAGCAGTACTTC. The chain couples TRBV19 to TRBJ2-7, with 9 positions matching TRBD1. CDR1 LNHDA and CDR2 SQIVND come from the germline V gene (reference sequence). The CDR3 loop spans 15 amino acids. V was pared by 5 bases and J by 6 bases, with 11 bases of the junction left unmatched.

V is TRBV11-3 and J is TRBJ2-7, with 12 bases fitting TRBD2. The V gene's germline CDR1 is SGHNT and CDR2 YENEEA. V was pared by 1 base and J by 1 base, with 2 bases of the junction left unmatched. The CDR3 extends over 16 amino acids. The CDR3 coding sequence is TGTGCCAGCAGCTTAGCTACTAGCGGGGGGTCCTACGAGCAGTACTTC. This encodes CASSLATSGGSYEQYF.

The V and J genes are TRBV27 and TRBJ2-7, with no clear D. The V and J ends lost 2 bases and 0 bases respectively, with 5 bases between them. This CDR3 comprises 13 residues. Germline CDR1 MNHEY, CDR2 SMNVEV (reference sequence). The CDR3 DNA sequence: TGTGCCAGCAGTTTACTTAACTCCTACGAGCAGTACTTC. This sequence encodes CASSLLNSYEQYF.

The chain is built from TRBV12-5 and TRBJ1-1; D unresolved. Trimming pared 0 bases from V and 3 bases from J, leaving 8 bases between. This CDR3 region has 14 residues. Germline V gene lookup returns CDR1 LGHNT and CDR2 FRNRAP. The CDR3 DNA is TGTGCTAGTGGTTTGGTAAGCGGGTACACTGAAGCTTTCTTT. It specifies CASGLVSGYTEAFF.

V is TRBV27 and J is TRBJ2-5, with D unresolved. Trimming pared 0 bases from V and 1 base from J, leaving 12 bases between. The CDR3 has 16 amino acids. From germline, CDR1 is MNHEY and CDR2 SMNVEV (reference sequence). Written as DNA, the CDR3 is TGTGCCAGCAGTTTATCCGGTTTTCTCCCCCAAGAGACCCAGTACTTC. Translated: CASSLSGFLPQETQYF.

This CDR3 is CASWRGGETDTQYF. As DNA, the CDR3 is TGTGCCAGCTGGCGGGGGGGAGAGACAGATACGCAGTATTTT. The J gene is TRBJ2-3, the V gene TRBV7-8; 9 bases align to TRBD2. From germline, CDR1 is SGHVS and CDR2 FQNEAQ. The CDR3 covers 14 residues. With 8 bases clipped from V and 3 bases from J, the junction kept 6 bases outside the gene matches.

As for this clone: The junction shows a germline mismatch at one end, possibly a read error. Other DNA variants within this sample encode the same CDR3. The J gene is TRBJ2-7, the V gene TRBV19; a possible D gene is TRBD1 (5 bases). CDR1 and CDR2 (germline): LNHDA, SQIVND (reference sequence). The CDR3 consists of 16 residues. The CDR3 DNA is TGCGCCAGTAGTAGGTCCCGGACACAATTAACCTACGAGCAGTACTTC. Amino acid sequence: CASSRSRTQLTYEQYF.

The genes are TRBV18 and TRBJ2-7; no definite D call. The V end lost 6 bases, the J end lost 0 bases, and 12 bases lay between the germline ends. Germline V gene data show CDR1 as KGHSH and CDR2 as LQKENI. The CDR3 extends over 14 amino acids. The DNA for the CDR3 is TGTGCCAGCTCGCATCCGTCCCGCTCCTACGAGCAGTACTTC. It is translated as CASSHPSRSYEQYF.

The rearrangement links TRBV7-6 to TRBJ1-2; 10 bases are a match to TRBD1. V lost 5 bases to trimming and J lost 7 bases; unmatched junction nucleotides: 13. Germline-derived CDR1 and CDR2 are SGHVS and FNYEAQ. This CDR3 is built from 16 residues. The CDR3 DNA follows: TGTGCCAGCAGCCCAACCGTACGACAGGGGGCGCGTGGCTACACCTTC. Its translation is CASSPTVRQGARGYTF.